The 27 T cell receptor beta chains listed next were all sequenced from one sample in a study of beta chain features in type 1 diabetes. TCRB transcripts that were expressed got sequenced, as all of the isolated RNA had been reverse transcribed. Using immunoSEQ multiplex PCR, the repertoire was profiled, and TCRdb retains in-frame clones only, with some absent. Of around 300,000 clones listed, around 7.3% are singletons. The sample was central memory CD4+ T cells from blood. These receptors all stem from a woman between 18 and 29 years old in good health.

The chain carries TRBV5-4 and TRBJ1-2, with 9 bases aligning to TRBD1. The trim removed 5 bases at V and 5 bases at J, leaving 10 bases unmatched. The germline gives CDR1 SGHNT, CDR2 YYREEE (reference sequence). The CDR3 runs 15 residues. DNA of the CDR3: TGTGCCAGCAGATACCGGGACAGGGCGGCTTATGGCTACACCTTC. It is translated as CASRYRDRAAYGYTF.

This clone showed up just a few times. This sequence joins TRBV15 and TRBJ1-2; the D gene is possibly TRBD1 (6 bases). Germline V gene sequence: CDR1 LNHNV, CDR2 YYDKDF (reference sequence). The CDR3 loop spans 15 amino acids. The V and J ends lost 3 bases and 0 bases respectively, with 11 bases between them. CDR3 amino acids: CATSSGNRANYGYTF. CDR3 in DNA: TGTGCCACCAGCAGTGGGAACAGGGCTAACTATGGCTACACCTTC.

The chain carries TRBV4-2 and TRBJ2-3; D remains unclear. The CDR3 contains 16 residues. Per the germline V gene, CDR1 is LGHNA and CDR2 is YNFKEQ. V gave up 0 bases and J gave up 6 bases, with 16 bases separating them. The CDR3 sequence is CASSQDGVANADTQYF. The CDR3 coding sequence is TGTGCCAGCAGCCAAGATGGTGTGGCAAACGCGGATACGCAGTATTTT.

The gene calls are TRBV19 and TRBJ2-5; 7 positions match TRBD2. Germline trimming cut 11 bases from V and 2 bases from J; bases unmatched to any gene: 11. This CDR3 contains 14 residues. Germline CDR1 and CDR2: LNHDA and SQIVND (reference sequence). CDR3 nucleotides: TGTGCCGTGGGTCCGGGGGGAGGTCAAGAGACCCAGTACTTC. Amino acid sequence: CAVGPGGGQETQYF.

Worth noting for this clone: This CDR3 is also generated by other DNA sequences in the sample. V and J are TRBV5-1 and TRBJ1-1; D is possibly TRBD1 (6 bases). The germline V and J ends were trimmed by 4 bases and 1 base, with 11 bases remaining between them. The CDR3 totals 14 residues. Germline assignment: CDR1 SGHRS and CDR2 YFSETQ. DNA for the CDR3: TGCGCCAGCAGCCCCACGACAGGGAACACTGAAGCTTTCTTT. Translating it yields CASSPTTGNTEAFF.

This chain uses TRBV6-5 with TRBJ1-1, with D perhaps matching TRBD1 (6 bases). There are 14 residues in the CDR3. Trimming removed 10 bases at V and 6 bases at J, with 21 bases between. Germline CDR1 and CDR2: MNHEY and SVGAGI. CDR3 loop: CATALDRYRAEAFF. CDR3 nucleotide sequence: TGTGCCACCGCCCTTGACAGGTATAGGGCTGAAGCTTTCTTT.

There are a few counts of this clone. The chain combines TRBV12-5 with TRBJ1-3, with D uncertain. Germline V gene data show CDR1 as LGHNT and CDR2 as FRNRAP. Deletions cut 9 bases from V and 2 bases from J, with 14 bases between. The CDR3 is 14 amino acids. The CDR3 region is CASAPDLPGNTIYF. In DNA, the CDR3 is TGTGCTAGCGCCCCCGACCTCCCTGGAAACACCATATATTTT.

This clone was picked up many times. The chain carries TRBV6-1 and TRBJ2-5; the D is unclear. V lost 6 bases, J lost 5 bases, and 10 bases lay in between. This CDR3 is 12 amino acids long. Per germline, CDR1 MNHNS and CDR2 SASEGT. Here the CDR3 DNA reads TGTGCCAGCAGCCCAAGGGTGGAGACCCAGTACTTC. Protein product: CASSPRVETQYF.

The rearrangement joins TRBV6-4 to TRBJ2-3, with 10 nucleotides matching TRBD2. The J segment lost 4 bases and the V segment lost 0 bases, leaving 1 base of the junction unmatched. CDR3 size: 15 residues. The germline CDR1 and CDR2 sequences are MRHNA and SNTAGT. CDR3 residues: CASSDSSGGPDTQYF. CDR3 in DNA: TGTGCCAGCAGTGACTCTAGCGGGGGGCCAGATACGCAGTATTTT.

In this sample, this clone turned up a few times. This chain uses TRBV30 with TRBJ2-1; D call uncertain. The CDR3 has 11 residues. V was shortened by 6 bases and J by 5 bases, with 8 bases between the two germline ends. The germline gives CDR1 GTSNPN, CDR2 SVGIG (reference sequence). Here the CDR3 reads CACSLDNEQFF. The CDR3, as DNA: TGTGCCTGCAGTCTTGACAATGAGCAGTTCTTC.

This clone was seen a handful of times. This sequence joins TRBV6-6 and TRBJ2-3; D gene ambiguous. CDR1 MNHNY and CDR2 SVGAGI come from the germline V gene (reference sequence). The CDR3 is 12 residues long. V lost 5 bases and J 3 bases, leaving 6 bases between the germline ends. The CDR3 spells CASSPRTDTQYF. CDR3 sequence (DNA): TGTGCCAGCAGTCCCCGGACAGATACGCAGTATTTT.

The CDR3 loop is CASSLDSAFNEKLFF. In DNA form, the CDR3 reads TGTGCCAGCAGCTTAGATTCAGCGTTTAATGAAAAACTGTTTTTT. The chain joins TRBV7-2 to TRBJ1-4; D gene unclear. Germline V gives CDR1 SGHTA, CDR2 FQGNSA. The CDR3 sequence is 15 residues long. The V and J ends lost 1 base and 4 bases respectively, with 10 bases between them. Supplemented by reference TRBV7-2 and TRBJ1-4, the full variable domain reads GAGVSQSPSNKVTEKGKDVELRCDPISGHTALYWYRQSLGQGLEFLIYFQGNSAPDKSGLPSDRFSAERTGGSVSTLTIQRTQQEDSAVYLCASSLDSAFNEKLFFGSGTQLSVL.

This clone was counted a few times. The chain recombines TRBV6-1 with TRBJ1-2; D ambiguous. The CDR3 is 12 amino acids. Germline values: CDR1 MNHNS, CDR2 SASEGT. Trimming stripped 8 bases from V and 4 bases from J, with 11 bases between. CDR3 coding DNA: TGTGCCAGCGGTAACCAGATCTATGGCTACACCTTC. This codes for CASGNQIYGYTF.

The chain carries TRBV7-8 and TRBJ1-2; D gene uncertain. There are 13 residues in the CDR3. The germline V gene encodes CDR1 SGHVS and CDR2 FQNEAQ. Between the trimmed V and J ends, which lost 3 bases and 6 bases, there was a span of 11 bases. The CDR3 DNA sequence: TGTGCCAGCAGCTTTGTAGGCAGACATGGCTACACCTTC. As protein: CASSFVGRHGYTF.

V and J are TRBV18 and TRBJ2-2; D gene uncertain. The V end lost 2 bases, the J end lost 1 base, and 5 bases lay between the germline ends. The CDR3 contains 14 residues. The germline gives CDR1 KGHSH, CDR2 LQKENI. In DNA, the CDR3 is TGTGCCAGCTCACCATACCTGAACACCGGGGAGCTGTTTTTT. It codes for CASSPYLNTGELFF.

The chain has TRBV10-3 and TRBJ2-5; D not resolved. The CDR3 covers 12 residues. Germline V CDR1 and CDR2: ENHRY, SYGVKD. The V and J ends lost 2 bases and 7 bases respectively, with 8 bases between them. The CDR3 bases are TGTGCCATCAGTGAGCCGGGTAGGACCCAGTACTTC. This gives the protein CAISEPGRTQYF.

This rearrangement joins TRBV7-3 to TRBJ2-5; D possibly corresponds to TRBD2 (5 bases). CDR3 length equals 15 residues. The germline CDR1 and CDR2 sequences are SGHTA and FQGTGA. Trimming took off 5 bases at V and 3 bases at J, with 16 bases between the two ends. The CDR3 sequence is CASSPVSGVEETQYF. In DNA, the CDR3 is TGTGCCAGCAGCCCAGTCAGCGGAGTTGAAGAGACCCAGTACTTC.

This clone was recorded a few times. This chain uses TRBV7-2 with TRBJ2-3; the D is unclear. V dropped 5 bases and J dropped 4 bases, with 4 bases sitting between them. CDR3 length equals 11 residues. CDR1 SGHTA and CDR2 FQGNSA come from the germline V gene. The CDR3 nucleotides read TGTGCCAGCAGCGGAGCAGATACGCAGTATTTT. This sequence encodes CASSGADTQYF. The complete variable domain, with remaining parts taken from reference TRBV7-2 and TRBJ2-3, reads GAGVSQSPSNKVTEKGKDVELRCDPISGHTALYWYRQSLGQGLEFLIYFQGNSAPDKSGLPSDRFSAERTGGSVSTLTIQRTQQEDSAVYLCASSGADTQYFGPGTRLTVL.

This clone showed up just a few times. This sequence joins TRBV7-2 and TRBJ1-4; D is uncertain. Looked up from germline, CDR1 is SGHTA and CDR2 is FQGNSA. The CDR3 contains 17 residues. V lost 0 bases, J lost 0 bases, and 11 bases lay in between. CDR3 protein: CASSLAGYGATNEKLFF. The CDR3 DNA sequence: TGTGCCAGCAGCTTAGCGGGTTACGGTGCAACTAATGAAAAACTGTTTTTT. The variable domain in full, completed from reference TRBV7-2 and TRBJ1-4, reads GAGVSQSPSNKVTEKGKDVELRCDPISGHTALYWYRQSLGQGLEFLIYFQGNSAPDKSGLPSDRFSAERTGGSVSTLTIQRTQQEDSAVYLCASSLAGYGATNEKLFFGSGTQLSVL.

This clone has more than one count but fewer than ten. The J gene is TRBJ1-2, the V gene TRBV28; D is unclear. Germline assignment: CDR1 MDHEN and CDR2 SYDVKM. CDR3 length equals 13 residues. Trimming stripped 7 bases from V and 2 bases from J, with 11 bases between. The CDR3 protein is CASTTMRNYGYTF. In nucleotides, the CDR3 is TGTGCCAGCACCACAATGAGGAACTATGGCTACACCTTC.

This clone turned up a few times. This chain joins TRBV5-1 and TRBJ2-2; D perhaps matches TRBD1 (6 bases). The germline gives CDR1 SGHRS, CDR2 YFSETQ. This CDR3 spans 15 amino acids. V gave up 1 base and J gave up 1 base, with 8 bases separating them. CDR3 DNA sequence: TGCGCCAGCAGCTTGCTGGACAGGAACACCGGGGAGCTGTTTTTT. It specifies CASSLLDRNTGELFF.

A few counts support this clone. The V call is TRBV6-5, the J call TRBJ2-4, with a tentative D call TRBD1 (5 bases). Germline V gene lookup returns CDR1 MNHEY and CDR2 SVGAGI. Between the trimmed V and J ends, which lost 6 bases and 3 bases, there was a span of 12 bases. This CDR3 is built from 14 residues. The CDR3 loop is CASRTWGGKNIQYF. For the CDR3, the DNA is TGTGCCAGCAGAACCTGGGGCGGCAAAAACATTCAGTACTTC.

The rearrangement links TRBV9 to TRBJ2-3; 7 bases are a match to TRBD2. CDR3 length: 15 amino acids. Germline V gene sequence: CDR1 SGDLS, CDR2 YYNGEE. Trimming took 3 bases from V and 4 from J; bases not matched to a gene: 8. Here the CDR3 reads CASSGLGGGADTQYF. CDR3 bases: TGTGCCAGCAGCGGTCTCGGCGGGGGTGCAGATACGCAGTATTTT.

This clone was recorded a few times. The CDR3 region has the DNA TGTGCCAGCGGGGTCCTCTACGAGCAGTACTTC. Its protein product is CASGVLYEQYF. The gene calls are TRBV2 and TRBJ2-7; D gene ambiguous. V was pared by 8 bases and J by 3 bases, with 8 bases between. The germline V gene has CDR1 SNHLY and CDR2 FYNNEI. This CDR3 spans 11 amino acids.

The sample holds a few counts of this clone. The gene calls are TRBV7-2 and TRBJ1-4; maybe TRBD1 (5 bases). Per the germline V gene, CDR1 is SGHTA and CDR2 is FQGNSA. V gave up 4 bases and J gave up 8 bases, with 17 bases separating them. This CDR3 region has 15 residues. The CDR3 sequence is CASSSETARLEKLFF. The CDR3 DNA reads TGTGCCAGCAGCTCTGAGACAGCTAGGTTAGAAAAACTGTTTTTT.

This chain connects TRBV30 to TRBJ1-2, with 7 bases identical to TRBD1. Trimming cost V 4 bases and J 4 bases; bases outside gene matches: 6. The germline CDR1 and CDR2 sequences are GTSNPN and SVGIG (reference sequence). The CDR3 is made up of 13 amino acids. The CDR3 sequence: CAWNRGKGYGYTF. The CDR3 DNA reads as TGTGCCTGGAACAGGGGAAAGGGCTATGGCTACACCTTC.

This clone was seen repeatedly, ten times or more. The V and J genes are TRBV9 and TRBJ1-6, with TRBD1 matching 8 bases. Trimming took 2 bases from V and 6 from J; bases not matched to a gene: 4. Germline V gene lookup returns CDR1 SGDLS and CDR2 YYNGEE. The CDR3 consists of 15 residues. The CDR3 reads CASSVRDRSNSPLHF. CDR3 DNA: TGTGCCAGCAGCGTCCGGGACAGGTCTAATTCACCCCTCCACTTT.